Presented here are 9 T cell receptor beta chains from one specimen sequenced in a study of PD-L1 blockade in urothelial cancer. Repertoires were generated with immunoSEQ multiplex PCR, while TCRdb's copy carries only in-frame clones and drops some. Of fewer than 40,000 clones detected, about nine tenths appear once; the ten largest clones hold approximately 10%. Indicated time point: pretreatment peripheral blood. The starting material was PBMCs, obtained around atezolizumab (anti-PD-L1) treatment. All receptors derive from an older woman with urothelial cancer.

V and J are TRBV11-1 and TRBJ2-3; 7 positions agree with TRBD1. The V gene's germline CDR1 is SGHAT and CDR2 FQDESV (reference sequence). The V segment lost 5 bases and the J segment 5 bases; nucleotides outside the gene matches: 7. CDR3 length equals 14 residues. The CDR3 spells CASSVLQGLDTQYF. For the CDR3, the DNA is TGTGCCAGCAGCGTACTACAGGGGTTAGATACGCAGTATTTT.

The rearrangement links TRBV6-6 to TRBJ1-2, with D perhaps TRBD1 (5 bases). Germline loops: CDR1 MNHNY, CDR2 SVGAGI (reference sequence). The length of the CDR3 is 13 residues. With 8 bases removed from V and 4 bases from J, the gap between germline ends came to 14 bases. The CDR3 DNA reads as TGTGCCAGCCGCTCAGGGCAAGGCTATGGCTACACCTTC. Translated, it gives CASRSGQGYGYTF.

The CDR3 spells CASSIPGFEQYF. CDR3 coding DNA: TGTGCCAGTAGTATTCCAGGGTTCGAGCAGTACTTC. J is TRBJ2-7 and V is TRBV19; weak D call: TRBD1 (5 bases). The CDR3 is 12 amino acids. The ends were cut back, 3 bases at V and 6 bases at J, with 9 bases in the middle. Per the germline V gene, CDR1 is LNHDA and CDR2 is SQIVND (reference sequence).

The chain joins TRBV4-1 to TRBJ2-7, with TRBD2 identical over 8 bases. The germline gives CDR1 MGHRA, CDR2 YSYEKL. The CDR3 is 16 residues long. V shed 0 bases, J shed 0 bases, and the junction held 4 bases outside the gene matches. The CDR3 protein is CASSQEPGLASYEQYF. In DNA, the CDR3 is TGCGCCAGCAGCCAAGAGCCAGGACTAGCCTCCTACGAGCAGTACTTC.

The chain uses TRBV27 and TRBJ2-1, with 8 positions matching TRBD2. The CDR3 runs 12 residues. Per the germline V gene, CDR1 is MNHEY and CDR2 is SMNVEV (reference sequence). The J segment lost 10 bases and the V segment lost 5 bases, leaving 4 bases of the junction unmatched. CDR3 residues: CASSPGGGEQFF. The CDR3 DNA reads as TGTGCCAGCAGTCCGGGGGGGGGCGAGCAGTTCTTC.

The chain joins TRBV14 to TRBJ2-6; D is perhaps TRBD2 (6 bases). Germline V gene lookup returns CDR1 SGHDN and CDR2 FVKESK. The CDR3 length is 15 residues. Trimming stripped 4 bases from V and 3 bases from J, with 10 bases between. The CDR3 spells CASSPGGSGANVLTF. The CDR3, as DNA: TGTGCCAGCAGCCCTGGGGGGAGTGGGGCCAACGTCCTGACTTTC.

This chain joins TRBV15 and TRBJ2-7; D unclear. Trimming removed 1 base from V and 3 bases from J, with 7 bases in between. Per the germline V gene, CDR1 is LNHNV and CDR2 is YYDKDF (reference sequence). This CDR3 is 13 amino acids long. This chain's CDR3 is CATSRGRVYEQYF. The CDR3 region has the DNA TGTGCCACCAGCAGAGGCCGAGTCTACGAGCAGTACTTC.

In this sample, this clone turned up once. The chain carries TRBV28 and TRBJ1-4; 10 bases match TRBD1. CDR3 length: 14 amino acids. V dropped 4 bases and J dropped 12; count of bases not matched to a gene: 8. CDR1 MDHEN and CDR2 SYDVKM come from the germline V gene. The CDR3 region has the DNA TGTGCCAGCAGTTCGGGACAGGGGATAGGGGAACTGTTTTTT. This translates into CASSSGQGIGELFF.

The rearrangement joins TRBV5-6 to TRBJ2-6; 10 bases are shared with TRBD2. Per the germline V gene, CDR1 is SGHDT and CDR2 is YYEEEE. Trimming removed 1 base from V and 2 bases from J; junction bases left unmatched: 6. The CDR3 extends over 18 amino acids. The CDR3 loop is CASSLRLAGGAGANVLTF. CDR3 bases: TGTGCCAGCAGCTTGAGGTTAGCGGGAGGAGCTGGGGCCAACGTCCTGACTTTC.